A single sample gave rise to the 21 T cell receptor beta chains below, sequenced in a study of spatial heterogeneity in lung cancer. Described time point: blood at routine non-recurrence follow-up after resection. No cell sorting; template was whole RNA from tumor, lung tissue or PBMC. TCRdb reprocessed the 5' RACE reads with MiXCR, giving one entry per CDR3 protein. The sample holds around 110,000 distinct CDR3 sequences, 10% to 15% seen once. This specimen was PBMCs, taken at follow-up. These receptors all stem from a male donor with early-stage non-small cell lung cancer.

This clonotype was observed a handful of times. The J gene is TRBJ1-1, the V gene TRBV12-3 or TRBV12-4; D may be TRBD1 (5 bases). This CDR3 spans 17 amino acids. V was clipped by 6 bases and J by 6 bases, with 26 bases between them. DNA for the CDR3: TGTGCCAGCAGCCGGTCCGATGGGGGGTCTTGGAGCGCTGAAGCTTTCTTT. Protein sequence: CASSRSDGGSWSAEAFF.

The chain joins TRBV6-5 to TRBJ1-6; no reliable D call. Germline V gives CDR1 MNHEY, CDR2 SVGAGI. The V gene lost 4 bases and the J gene lost 7 bases, with 20 bases spanning the gap. There are 17 residues in the CDR3. The CDR3 region has the DNA TGTGCCAGCAGTTCTAAACGAAGGTCGCTACTAAATTCACCCCTCCACTTT. Residues: CASSSKRRSLLNSPLHF.

The chain employs TRBV5-1 and TRBJ2-5; D is perhaps TRBD2 (7 bases). This CDR3 region has 15 residues. The ends were cut back, 5 bases at V and 1 base at J, with 15 bases in the middle. The germline V gene encodes CDR1 SGHRS and CDR2 YFSETQ. In DNA, the CDR3 is TGCGCCAGCAGTCCCGGGGCGGGGGCCCAAGAGACCCAGTACTTC. Translating gives CASSPGAGAQETQYF.

This clonotype was counted at least ten times. The chain recombines TRBV12-3 or TRBV12-4 with TRBJ2-5, with TRBD2 matching over 9 bases. Trimming cost V 2 bases and J 2 bases; bases outside gene matches: 6. The CDR3 runs to 16 residues. The CDR3 here is CASSLLAGGPQETQYF. CDR3 bases: TGTGCCAGCAGTTTACTGGCGGGGGGGCCTCAAGAGACCCAGTACTTC.

The gene calls are TRBV20-1 and TRBJ1-2, with D possibly matching TRBD1 (6 bases). The CDR3 totals 13 residues. Trimming took off 5 bases at V and 0 bases at J, with 10 bases between the two ends. Germline V gene data show CDR1 as DFQATT and CDR2 as SNEGSKA (reference sequence). CDR3 sequence reads: CSAEGGTNYGYTF. CDR3 bases: TGCAGTGCTGAGGGGGGAACTAACTATGGCTACACCTTC.

At least ten counts were recorded for this clonotype. V usage is TRBV7-8 and J usage is TRBJ2-3; D could derive from TRBD1 or TRBD2 (5 bases each). The germline gives CDR1 SGHVS, CDR2 FQNEAQ. V lost 3 bases, J lost 0 bases, and 16 bases lay in between. The CDR3 length is 17 residues. CDR3 bases: TGTGCCAGCAGCTTCCCTGCGGACGGGGCTAGCACAGATACGCAGTATTTT. This translates into CASSFPADGASTDTQYF. Full variable domain (missing parts from reference TRBV7-8 and TRBJ2-3): GAGVSQSPRYKVAKRGQDVALRCDPISGHVSLFWYQQALGQGPEFLTYFQNEAQLDKSGLPSDRFFAERPEGSVSTLKIQRTQQEDSAVYLCASSFPADGASTDTQYFGPGTRLTVL.

This clonotype was picked up a small number of times. This chain joins TRBV6-2 or TRBV6-3 and TRBJ2-7; 9 bases match TRBD1. The CDR3 loop spans 15 amino acids. J gave up 2 bases and V 4 bases, and 6 bases lay outside the gene matches. The germline V gene has CDR1 MNHEY and CDR2 SVGEGT. In DNA, the CDR3 is TGTGCCAGCAGTTTGACAGGGGGGTATACCTACGAGCAGTACTTC. Its translation: CASSLTGGYTYEQYF.

This clonotype was seen only a few times. The rearrangement joins TRBV9 to TRBJ2-7, with 8 bases fitting TRBD1. CDR3 size: 15 residues. Germline assignment: CDR1 SGDLS and CDR2 YYNGEE. V gave up 3 bases and J gave up 0 bases; unmatched junction bases: 5. DNA for the CDR3: TGTGCCAGCAGCGCCCGGGACAGGAGCTCCTACGAGCAGTACTTC. Translated: CASSARDRSSYEQYF.

This chain links TRBV6-2 or TRBV6-3 with TRBJ2-6; no definite D call. This CDR3 has 15 residues. Germline CDR1 MNHEY, CDR2 SVGEGT. V gave up 2 bases and J gave up 0 bases, with 5 bases separating them. The CDR3, as DNA: TGTGCCAGCAGTTACGAGAGCTCTGGGGCCAACGTCCTGACTTTC. This codes for CASSYESSGANVLTF.

This clonotype was seen a handful of times. The V gene is TRBV9, the J gene TRBJ1-3; D unclear. Germline CDR1 is SGDLS and CDR2 is YYNGEE. The CDR3 length is 16 residues. Trimming pared 0 bases from V and 0 bases from J, leaving 10 bases between. Here the CDR3 DNA reads TGTGCCAGCAGCGTAGACAGCTACTCCTCTGGAAACACCATATATTTT. It specifies CASSVDSYSSGNTIYF.

This rearrangement joins TRBV7-6 to TRBJ1-4; 7 nucleotides match TRBD1. The CDR3 has 14 amino acids. CDR1 is SGHVS, CDR2 FNYEAQ, per germline. The V and J ends lost 4 bases and 4 bases, in that order; junction bases with no gene match: 3. This CDR3 is CASSSDRINEKLFF. CDR3 DNA sequence: TGTGCCAGCAGCTCGGACAGGATTAATGAAAAACTGTTTTTT. The entire variable domain, with the rest obtained from reference TRBV7-6 and TRBJ1-4, is as follows: GAGVSQSPRYKVTKRGQDVALRCDPISGHVSLYWYRQALGQGPEFLTYFNYEAQQDKSGLPNDRFSAERPEGSISTLTIQRTEQRDSAMYRCASSSDRINEKLFFGSGTQLSVL.

The chain carries TRBV6-6 and TRBJ1-4; 8 bases line up with TRBD1. Trimming cost V 5 bases and J 2 bases; bases outside gene matches: 4. There are 15 residues in the CDR3. The germline CDR1 and CDR2 sequences are MNHNY and SVGAGI (reference sequence). The CDR3 is CASSTDRGTNEKLFF. The CDR3 nucleotides read TGTGCCAGCAGTACCGACAGGGGTACTAATGAAAAACTGTTTTTT.

There are many counts of this clonotype. The chain is built from TRBV11-2 and TRBJ2-3; 9 bases are a match to TRBD2. J was trimmed by 4 bases and V by 2 bases; bases with no gene match: 4. Germline assignment: CDR1 SGHAT and CDR2 FQNNGV. This CDR3 has 15 residues. CDR3 DNA sequence: TGTGCCAGCAGCTTATGGCGGGGGGGCCCAGATACGCAGTATTTT. Translation: CASSLWRGGPDTQYF.

A few counts support this clonotype. The rearrangement joins TRBV6-6 to TRBJ2-7; the D gene is possibly TRBD1 (5 bases). The V end lost 7 bases, the J end lost 1 base, and 8 bases lay between the germline ends. The germline gives CDR1 MNHNY, CDR2 SVGAGI (reference sequence). CDR3 length equals 12 residues. Here the CDR3 reads CASTTGSYEQYF. CDR3 in DNA: TGTGCCAGCACCACAGGTTCCTACGAGCAGTACTTC.

This rearrangement joins TRBV29-1 to TRBJ2-7, with TRBD1 matching 8 bases. V was pared by 1 base and J by 9 bases, with 17 bases of the junction left unmatched. The CDR3 sequence is 16 residues long. Germline loops: CDR1 SQVTM, CDR2 ANQGSEA. CDR3 protein: CSVEGSARSGGSGQYF. CDR3 nucleotide sequence: TGCAGCGTTGAAGGCTCGGCCAGGTCAGGGGGCTCGGGGCAGTACTTC.

The chain carries TRBV11-3 and TRBJ2-1; TRBD1 agrees at 8 bases. This CDR3 is 15 amino acids long. Losses at the gene ends were 2 bases for V and 9 bases for J; bases not matched to a gene: 9. Germline assignment: CDR1 SGHNT and CDR2 YENEEA. The CDR3 DNA is TGTGCCAGCAGCTTAAGTGGCCAGGGGGCCGGTGAGCAGTTCTTC. It translates to CASSLSGQGAGEQFF.

This clonotype was counted a few times. This rearrangement joins TRBV19 to TRBJ1-5, with unresolved D. In germline, CDR1 is LNHDA, CDR2 SQIVND (reference sequence). V lost 4 bases to trimming and J lost 0 bases, with 13 bases between them. This CDR3 is 16 amino acids long. CDR3 nucleotide sequence: TGTGCCAGTAGTAGCCCAACAATGAATAGCAATCAGCCCCAGCATTTT. This translates into CASSSPTMNSNQPQHF.

This clonotype was counted ten times or more. The chain joins TRBV7-2 to TRBJ1-2, with 9 nucleotides matching TRBD1. This CDR3 is built from 14 residues. Trimming at V came to 2 bases and at J to 8 bases, leaving 6 bases not matched to a gene. CDR1 and CDR2 from the germline V gene are SGHTA and FQGNSA. CDR3 region: CASSLYGQGYGYTF. The CDR3 nucleotides are TGTGCCAGCAGCTTATATGGACAGGGGTACGGCTACACCTTC.

The table lists this clonotype with many counts. The chain links TRBV7-2 to TRBJ1-4; D is uncertain. Per the germline V gene, CDR1 is SGHTA and CDR2 is FQGNSA. This CDR3 is built from 15 residues. The V end was cut by 5 bases, the J end by 3 bases, with 13 bases between. The CDR3 nucleotides read TGTGCCAGCAGCCCGCGGGGTCTCCCTAATGAAAAACTGTTTTTT. This translates into CASSPRGLPNEKLFF.

This clonotype was counted ten times or more. The rearrangement uses TRBV5-4 and TRBJ2-2; the D is unclear. With 2 bases removed from V and 6 bases from J, the gap between germline ends came to 5 bases. The CDR3 consists of 12 residues. Germline lookup yields CDR1 SGHNT and CDR2 YYREEE (reference sequence). CDR3 DNA: TGTGCCAGCAGCTTTAGTCCCGGGGAGCTGTTTTTT. The encoded protein is CASSFSPGELFF.

The rearrangement links TRBV29-1 to TRBJ1-2; unclear D gene. Germline V gene data show CDR1 as SQVTM and CDR2 as ANQGSEA. V gave up 0 bases and J gave up 4 bases, with 12 bases separating them. The CDR3 consists of 14 residues. This CDR3 reads CSVEDRAAGYGYTF. The CDR3 nucleotides are TGCAGCGTTGAAGATCGGGCAGCGGGCTATGGCTACACCTTC.